The entry below gives a single TCR beta chain sequence along with its context. Its antigen is still unknown. This sample was included in a study of CXCR3-negative and CXCR3-positive naive CD8 T cells. The CDR3 is made up of 14 amino acids. Germline V gene sequence: CDR1 SGHVS, CDR2 FNYEAQ. All TRB cDNA libraries came from 5' RACE performed with UMI labels. TCRdb re-called the 5' RACE reads; one entry per CDR3 protein, DNA not given. The sample has nearly 90,000 distinct CDR3 sequences. Study-level findings and limits: Naive CXCR3-positive cells had TRB CDR3s more hydrophobic than those of CXCR3-negative naive cells.

J is TRBJ2-2 and V is TRBV7-6; no DNA is available, so the TRBD1 call from TCRdb remains unchecked. Sequenced sample: naive CXCR3+ CD8+ T cells from blood. Subset specified: CD45RO-CCR7+CD27+CD95- naive CD8+ T cells expressing CXCR3 (TNR3+). This sequence originates from a human donor in good health. Some clones in this sample may be carry-over from other donors' samples. CDR3 region: CASSLGSGAGELFF. Combining the CDR3 with reference TRBV7-6 and TRBJ2-2 gives the whole variable domain GAGVSQSPRYKVTKRGQDVALRCDPISGHVSLYWYRQALGQGPEFLTYFNYEAQQDKSGLPNDRFSAERPEGSISTLTIQRTEQRDSAMYRCASSLGSGAGELFFGEGSRLTVL.